The source of this TCR beta chain is a study of T cells in Graves' hyperthyroidism and ophthalmopathy. It was RNA transcripts that yielded the amplified TCR beta CDR3 regions. First-round RT-PCR of the TCR CDR3 relied on the HTBI primer set. TCRdb recomputed calls from the multiplex PCR reads with MiXCR, one row per CDR3 protein. The top ten clones hold 15% to 20% of a sample with about 480,000 distinct CDR3 sequences, under 15% of them seen once. Points from the study as a whole: Blood also held most thyroid clonotypes expanded beyond 0.001. A 13 V-J model separated ophthalmopathy from stable hyperthyroidism.

V lost 4 bases to trimming and J lost 8 bases, with 17 bases between them. This CDR3 comprises 14 residues. CDR1 and CDR2 from the germline V gene are SNHLY and FYNNEI. Many counts were recorded for this clonotype. As yet, its antigen is unknown. The study enrolled patients aged 18 to 65 with newly diagnosed hyperthyroidism of under 2 months' duration. This chain connects TRBV2 to TRBJ1-1, with D maybe TRBD1 (6 bases). This TCR derives from a woman younger than 30 with Graves' hyperthyroidism. The sequenced sample was blood. As DNA, the CDR3 is TGTGCCAGCAGTGGGAACGGGGGAGGGACAGAAGCTTTCTTT. Its protein is CASSGNGGGTEAFF.